This TCR beta chain was identified during a study of blood T cells in healthy people across ages. Notes on this clonotype: Its specificity is not known.

The authors ran a second PCR of roughly 6 to 11 cycles using a sample-barcoded 5' primer and a J-beta primer mix. Each TCR beta cDNA got a 12-nucleotide random molecular identifier. TCRdb reprocessed the 5' RACE reads via MiXCR and lists one record per CDR3 protein. The sample carries roughly 1,500,000 distinct CDR3 sequences, roughly 45% recorded once. Deletions cut 4 bases from V and 0 bases from J, with 9 bases between. The CDR3 sequence is 14 residues long. Germline CDR1 reads SGHTA; CDR2 reads FQGNSA. Study outcomes and limitations: Estimated diversity that came from one million T cells was considered an underestimate. Roughly linearly, TCR beta diversity per million T cells fell as age increased.

Isolation of PBMCs gave at least 6.5 million cells per sample. This TCR was sampled from a woman aged 18-29 years in good health. The chain uses TRBV7-2 and TRBJ1-1, with unresolved D. Sequenced material: blood. This CDR3 is CASSYGEVNTEAFF. CDR3 sequence (DNA): TGTGCCAGCAGCTACGGGGAAGTGAACACTGAAGCTTTCTTT.